This passage covers 11 T cell receptor beta chains from one sample sequenced in a study of identifying expanded T cells in peripheral blood. Data came from immunoSEQ multiplex PCR; TCRdb stores just in-frame clones and leaves some out. The table lists under 150,000 clones, 70% to 90% of them singletons. The sequenced material came from blood. The source is a person aged 18 to 75 in good health.

This clone has just a few counts. The rearrangement uses TRBV4-1 and TRBJ1-5, with D unresolved. In germline, CDR1 is MGHRA, CDR2 YSYEKL. Trimming shortened V by 0 bases and J by 2 bases, and 5 bases separated the two germline ends. The CDR3 totals 14 residues. CDR3 sequence reads: CASSQDERNQPQHF. In nucleotides, the CDR3 is TGCGCCAGCAGCCAAGACGAACGCAATCAGCCCCAGCATTTT.

The CDR3 nucleotides read TGCGCCAGCAGTGAGGGGACCCCATATGTGCGGTTCTTC. It is translated as CASSEGTPYVRFF. The chain joins TRBV10-2 to TRBJ2-1; either TRBD1 or TRBD2 may fit D (5 bases each). V dropped 2 bases and J dropped 15 bases, with 17 bases sitting between them. CDR1 WSHSY and CDR2 SAAADI come from the germline V gene. The CDR3 covers 13 residues.

The V call is TRBV7-6, the J call TRBJ2-6, with D maybe TRBD2 (6 bases). Germline V lookup: CDR1 SGHVS, CDR2 FNYEAQ. V lost 6 bases and J 2 bases, leaving 14 bases between the germline ends. This CDR3 has 16 residues. CDR3 sequence reads: CASSPTGGAGANVLTF. The CDR3 DNA is TGTGCCAGCAGTCCAACCGGCGGGGCTGGGGCCAACGTCCTGACTTTC.

V usage is TRBV9 and J usage is TRBJ2-3; 10 bases are shared with TRBD2. Per the germline V gene, CDR1 is SGDLS and CDR2 is YYNGEE. This CDR3 is built from 16 residues. V shed 4 bases and J 1 base; nucleotides not matched to a gene: 6. The chain's CDR3 is CASSFRTSGGTDTQYF. CDR3 in DNA: TGTGCCAGCAGCTTCAGGACTAGCGGAGGCACAGATACGCAGTATTTT.

This chain joins TRBV10-3 and TRBJ2-3; the D is unclear. The ends were cut back, 3 bases at V and 4 bases at J, with 11 bases in the middle. Germline CDR1 ENHRY, CDR2 SYGVKD. The CDR3 consists of 14 residues. The CDR3 sequence is CAISEYSGADTQYF. The CDR3 bases are TGTGCCATCAGTGAATACAGTGGCGCAGATACGCAGTATTTT.

This clone is a singleton in its sample. V usage is TRBV9 and J usage is TRBJ2-3, with 10 bases that match TRBD2. CDR3 size: 16 residues. The germline V gene has CDR1 SGDLS and CDR2 YYNGEE. V lost 4 bases and J lost 0; bases outside the gene matches: 5. The CDR3: CASSNSGGPSTDTQYF. The CDR3 bases are TGTGCCAGCAGCAATAGCGGGGGGCCTAGCACAGATACGCAGTATTTT.

V gene TRBV14 combines with J gene TRBJ2-5; D is tentatively TRBD1 or TRBD2 (7 bases each). CDR1 and CDR2 from the germline V gene are SGHDN and FVKESK. Deletions cut 5 bases from V and 5 bases from J, with 18 bases between. CDR3 length: 15 amino acids. CDR3 protein: CASSFRAGQWETQYF. The CDR3 DNA sequence: TGTGCCAGCAGCTTTCGAGCGGGACAGTGGGAGACCCAGTACTTC.

This clone appeared once. The genes are TRBV12-5 and TRBJ2-3, with 8 nucleotides matching TRBD2. V shed 6 bases, J shed 2 bases, and the junction held 7 bases outside the gene matches. This CDR3 is built from 15 residues. CDR1 and CDR2 (germline): LGHNT, FRNRAP. The CDR3 coding sequence is TGTGCTAGTGGCCTCGGGGGGGCCTTCACAGATACGCAGTATTTT. Translating it yields CASGLGGAFTDTQYF.

The genes are TRBV5-1 and TRBJ2-7; D is uncertain. The CDR3 covers 16 residues. Trimming removed 0 bases from V and 0 bases from J, with 13 bases in between. Germline CDR1 is SGHRS and CDR2 is YFSETQ. CDR3 sequence: CASSLGRQDPSYEQYF. CDR3 bases: TGCGCCAGCAGCTTGGGGCGTCAGGATCCCTCCTACGAGCAGTACTTC.

The genes are TRBV7-9 and TRBJ1-3; D is perhaps TRBD1 (6 bases). Germline V CDR1 and CDR2: SEHNR, FQNEAQ (reference sequence). The CDR3 has 16 amino acids. The germline V and J ends were trimmed by 7 bases and 0 bases, with 16 bases remaining between them. CDR3 DNA: TGTGCCAGCACCGCAGACAGGAGAAGCTCTGGAAACACCATATATTTT. Translation: CASTADRRSSGNTIYF. Supplemented by reference TRBV7-9 and TRBJ1-3, the full variable domain reads DTGVSQNPRHKITKRGQNVTFRCDPISEHNRLYWYRQTLGQGPEFLTYFQNEAQLEKSRLLSDRFSAERPKGSFSTLEIQRTEQGDSAMYLCASTADRRSSGNTIYFGEGSWLTVV.

The chain is built from TRBV5-6 and TRBJ1-5; the D is unclear. This CDR3 is built from 14 residues. Trimming took off 4 bases at V and 1 base at J, with 9 bases between the two ends. The V gene's germline CDR1 is SGHDT and CDR2 YYEEEE. The CDR3 sequence is CASSQWLSNQPQHF. The CDR3 DNA reads TGTGCCAGCAGCCAGTGGCTGAGCAATCAGCCCCAGCATTTT.